These T cell receptor beta chains were read from a single sample in a study of blood T cell repertoires in COVID-19. Repertoires were generated with immunoSEQ multiplex PCR, while TCRdb's copy carries only in-frame clones and drops some. The sample has some 140,000 clones; roughly 80% are singletons. Sequenced: peripheral blood. The receptors stem from a woman in her seventies with COVID-19, enrolled during active disease. The CDR3 runs from the conserved cysteine through the conserved F or W. A D gene is named only where the DNA matches it firmly. Clone sizes are given selectively: once, few, many, or a class where the clone is expanded.

abundance	d_gene	j_gene	v_gene	CDR3nt	CDR3aa
NA	TRBD1	TRBJ1-1	TRBV6-5	TGTGCCAGCGCCTTAGGGGGCGAGGGTGAAGCTTTCTTT	CASALGGEGEAFF
few	TRBD1	TRBJ1-1	TRBV30	TGTGCCTGGAACCGACAGGGATCTTTAATGAACACTGAAGCTTTCTTT	CAWNRQGSLMNTEAFF
NA	TRBD1	TRBJ1-2	TRBV5-6	TGTGCCAGCCTTCTGGGGACAGCCATTGTTGGCTACACCTTC	CASLLGTAIVGYTF
few	NA	TRBJ2-3	TRBV2	TGTGCCAGCAGTGAATATAGCACAGATACGCAGTATTTT	CASSEYSTDTQYF
NA	NA	TRBJ2-2	TRBV5-1	TGCGCCAGCAGTGTTATGGGGGCTGGCACCGGGGAGCTGTTTTTT	CASSVMGAGTGELFF
NA	TRBD1	TRBJ2-1	TRBV11-3	TGTGCCAGCAGCTCCGGACAGGGTTTGAGCAATGAGCAGTTCTTC	CASSSGQGLSNEQFF
few	TRBD2	TRBJ2-3	TRBV20-1	TGCAGTGCTAGTCCCGCTAGCGGGGGGACGCAGTATTTT	CSASPASGGTQYF
few	TRBD2	TRBJ2-7	TRBV6-5	TGTGCCAGCTGGCCTAGCGGATCCTACGAGCAGTACTTC	CASWPSGSYEQYF
NA	NA	TRBJ2-3	TRBV5-6	TGTGCCAGCAGCTTGAACCGACAGGCAGATACGCAGTATTTT	CASSLNRQADTQYF
NA	NA	TRBJ2-5	TRBV7-2	TGTGCCAGCAGCTCCGTTGGGCCCCGGGAGACCCAGTACTTC	CASSSVGPRETQYF
NA	NA	TRBJ2-6	TRBV11-2	TGTGCCAGCAGTTTACAGGGGAGGGCTGGGGCCAACGTCCTGACTTTC	CASSLQGRAGANVLTF
few	NA	TRBJ2-5	TRBV7-8	TGTGCCAGCAGCTCACGAGGACTACAAGAGACCCAGTACTTC	CASSSRGLQETQYF
NA	NA	TRBJ2-1	TRBV7-3	TGTGCCAGCAGCCTCCGCTCCCGGGGGACCGGGCCTAGCTCCTACAATGAGCAGTTCTTC	CASSLRSRGTGPSSYNEQFF
NA	TRBD1	TRBJ1-1	TRBV12-3/TRBV12-4	TGTGCCAGCACCTGGGGCAGGGGGGCTTTCTTT	CASTWGRGAFF
NA	NA	TRBJ1-1	TRBV30	TGTGCCTGGAAAGGGACTTCCAACACTGAAGCTTTCTTT	CAWKGTSNTEAFF
NA	NA	TRBJ1-5	TRBV19	TGTGCCAGTAGCGCTGGGACACTAACTCTTTATAGCAATCAGCCCCAGCATTTT	CASSAGTLTLYSNQPQHF
NA	TRBD1	TRBJ1-2	TRBV28	TGTGCCAGCGTGGACAGGGCTAACGATGGCTACACCTTC	CASVDRANDGYTF
NA	NA	TRBJ1-1	TRBV18	TGTGCCAGCTCACCGGCAGGGCTGGGCACTGAAGCTTTCTTT	CASSPAGLGTEAFF
NA	NA	TRBJ2-6	TRBV4-2	TGTGCCAGCAGCCAAGGCGGGGCGGCAGGGGCCAACGTCCTGACTTTC	CASSQGGAAGANVLTF
NA	NA	TRBJ1-6	TRBV7-3	TGTGCCAGCAGCTTAAAGACCGCCGGAGGGAATTCACCCCTCCACTTT	CASSLKTAGGNSPLHF
once	NA	TRBJ1-1	TRBV30	TGTGCCTGGAGTGTGCAGAGAGGAACTGAAGCTTTCTTT	CAWSVQRGTEAFF
NA	TRBD2	TRBJ2-2	TRBV7-2	TGTGCCAGCAGCCCTTCACTAGCGGGGGGAACCGGGGAGCTGTTTTTT	CASSPSLAGGTGELFF
NA	NA	TRBJ1-5	TRBV7-2	TGTGCCAGCAGCTTAGGGGGAGGTGCTCAGCCCCAGCATTTT	CASSLGGGAQPQHF
once	NA	TRBJ1-5	TRBV27	TGTGCCAGTGGCAGGTTGGATCAGCCCCAGCATTTT	CASGRLDQPQHF
NA	NA	TRBJ2-5	TRBV7-2	TGTGCCAGCAGCCCACCCCCGGGGAAAGAGACCCAGTACTTC	CASSPPPGKETQYF
NA	NA	TRBJ1-2	TRBV6-1	TGTGCCAGCAGTGAATCGGGAGCCTATGGCTACACCTTC	CASSESGAYGYTF
NA	NA	TRBJ2-3	TRBV7-8	TGTGCCAGCAGCCCACGACCTGACAGAGCAGATACGCAGTATTTT	CASSPRPDRADTQYF
NA	NA	TRBJ1-5	TRBV19	TGTGCCAGTAGTATAGGTCAGGGGCGAGGTCAGCCCCAGCATTTT	CASSIGQGRGQPQHF
NA	TRBD2	TRBJ2-1	TRBV12-5	TGTGCTAGTGGTTTACTAGCGGGGGCCAATGAGCAGTTCTTC	CASGLLAGANEQFF
NA	TRBD1	TRBJ1-3	TRBV7-8	TGTGCCAGCAGCTTAACCTCGAGTCTGACAGGGCCGACCTCTGGAAACACCATATATTTT	CASSLTSSLTGPTSGNTIYF
NA	TRBD2	TRBJ2-7	TRBV2	TGTGCCAGTAGCGGGGGGACCTCCTACGAGCAGTACTTC	CASSGGTSYEQYF
NA	NA	TRBJ2-7	TRBV5-1	TGCGCCAGCACCGGTGCGGAAATTGGCGAGCAGTACTTC	CASTGAEIGEQYF
NA	NA	TRBJ2-5	TRBV2	TGTGCCAGCACCCCCTCGGGAACGGGGGCCCAGTACTTC	CASTPSGTGAQYF
NA	NA	TRBJ1-1	TRBV11-1	TGTGCCAGCAGCCACATTACTGAAGCTTTCTTT	CASSHITEAFF
NA	TRBD2	TRBJ2-3	TRBV7-7	TGTGCTAGCAGCCGGGGACTAGCGGAGACAGATACGCAGTATTTT	CASSRGLAETDTQYF
NA	NA	TRBJ1-1	TRBV6-5	TGTGCCAGCAGTTCCCTGGGGAGGCTCACTTTCTTT	CASSSLGRLTFF
NA	NA	TRBJ1-2	TRBV5-1	TGCGCCAGCAGCTTGGGGGGCGCAGACTATGGCTACACCTTC	CASSLGGADYGYTF
NA	NA	TRBJ2-2	TRBV6-2/TRBV6-3	TGTGCCAGCAGTTACAGCCGGACCGGGGAGCTGTTTTTT	CASSYSRTGELFF
many	NA	TRBJ1-2	TRBV6-1	TGTGCCAGCAGTGAAGCTCAGGATGGCTATGGCTACACCTTC	CASSEAQDGYGYTF
once	TRBD1	TRBJ2-2	TRBV7-2	TGTGCCAGCAGCTCGGGACAGCGAGGAGGCACCGGGGAGCTGTTTTTT	CASSSGQRGGTGELFF
NA	NA	TRBJ2-7	TRBV27	TGTGCCAGCAGTTTATTCGATGGGCGCGAGCAGTACTTC	CASSLFDGREQYF
few	NA	TRBJ2-6	TRBV2	TGTGCCAGCAGTGAGAGAGGGTCTGGGGCCAACGTCCTGACTTTC	CASSERGSGANVLTF
NA	TRBD2	TRBJ2-5	TRBV14	TGTGCCAGCAGCCAAGGATCCAGCGGGGCTGAGACCCAGTACTTC	CASSQGSSGAETQYF
NA	NA	TRBJ1-2	TRBV27	TGTGCCAGCAGTTTACGGGGGAGGGATGGCTACACCTTC	CASSLRGRDGYTF
NA	TRBD1	TRBJ1-1	TRBV13	TGTGCCAGCAGCGGAACAGGGGGGATTCGGAACACTGAAGCTTTCTTT	CASSGTGGIRNTEAFF
NA	NA	TRBJ1-1	TRBV15	TGTGCCACCAGCAGAGATCTTGCGGGGAACACTGAAGCTTTCTTT	CATSRDLAGNTEAFF
NA	NA	TRBJ1-6	TRBV30	TGTGCCTGGAGAACAGGGCTTAATTCACCCCTCCACTTT	CAWRTGLNSPLHF
many	TRBD2	TRBJ2-5	TRBV4-1	TGCGCCAGCAGCCAAGAAGGAACTAGCGGGGGGGCTCCGCAAGAGACCCAGTACTTC	CASSQEGTSGGAPQETQYF
once	TRBD1	TRBJ2-3	TRBV19	TGTGCCAGTAGGTCGACAGGGAAGGCAGATACGCAGTATTTT	CASRSTGKADTQYF
NA	NA	TRBJ1-6	TRBV19	TGTGCCAGTAGTATCCTGGGGCTACGGGGGGACTCACCCCTCCACTTT	CASSILGLRGDSPLHF
once	NA	TRBJ2-4	TRBV3-1/TRBV3-2	TGTGCCAGCAGCAAAAGGGGGGGCGTCGACATTCAGTACTTC	CASSKRGGVDIQYF
NA	TRBD1	TRBJ2-1	TRBV19	TGTGCCAGTAGTATCCGAGGGGGCCCCTACAATGAGCAGTTCTTC	CASSIRGGPYNEQFF
NA	NA	TRBJ1-5	TRBV3-1/TRBV3-2	TGTGCCAGCAGCCGACAGCGAAATCAGCCCCAGCATTTT	CASSRQRNQPQHF
once	NA	TRBJ1-1	TRBV29-1	TGCAGCGTTGAAGGGAGGGGACGGCACACTGAAGCTTTCTTT	CSVEGRGRHTEAFF
NA	NA	TRBJ1-1	TRBV7-9	TGTGCCAGCAGCTTCCCGACAGCCTCAGGAGAAGCTTTCTTT	CASSFPTASGEAFF
NA	TRBD1	TRBJ1-2	TRBV30	TGTGCCTGGAGTCCCGCGGGACAGTCCTATGGCTACACCTTC	CAWSPAGQSYGYTF
NA	TRBD1	TRBJ1-2	TRBV7-2	TGTGCCAGCAGCTTAGTTATCGACCTCATTCAGGGGGCAGACGGCTACACCTTC	CASSLVIDLIQGADGYTF
NA	NA	TRBJ1-1	TRBV2	TGTGCCAGCAGGGCACAGAACACTGAAGCTTTCTTT	CASRAQNTEAFF